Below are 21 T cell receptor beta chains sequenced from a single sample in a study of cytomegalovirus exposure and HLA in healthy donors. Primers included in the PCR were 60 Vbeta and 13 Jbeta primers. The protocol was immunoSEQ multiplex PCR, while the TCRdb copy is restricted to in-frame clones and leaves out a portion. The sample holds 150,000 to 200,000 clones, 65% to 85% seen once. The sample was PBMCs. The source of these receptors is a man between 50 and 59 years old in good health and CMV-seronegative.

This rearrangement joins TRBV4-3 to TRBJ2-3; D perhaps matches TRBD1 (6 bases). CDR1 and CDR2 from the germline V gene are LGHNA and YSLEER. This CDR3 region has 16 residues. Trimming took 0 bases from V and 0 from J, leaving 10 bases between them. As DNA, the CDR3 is TGCGCCAGCAGCCAAGATAGGGGGAGTAGCACAGATACGCAGTATTTT. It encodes CASSQDRGSSTDTQYF.

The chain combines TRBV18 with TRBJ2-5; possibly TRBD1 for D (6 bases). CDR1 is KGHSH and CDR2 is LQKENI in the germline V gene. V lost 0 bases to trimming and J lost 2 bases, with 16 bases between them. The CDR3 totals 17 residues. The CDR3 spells CASSPPWDTDQQETQYF. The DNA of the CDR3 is TGTGCCAGCTCACCACCTTGGGACACCGACCAGCAAGAGACCCAGTACTTC.

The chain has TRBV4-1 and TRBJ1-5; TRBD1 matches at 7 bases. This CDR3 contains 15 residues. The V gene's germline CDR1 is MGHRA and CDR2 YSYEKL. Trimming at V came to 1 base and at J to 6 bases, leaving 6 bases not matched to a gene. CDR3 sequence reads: CASSQGGQGVQPQHF. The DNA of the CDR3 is TGCGCCAGCAGCCAAGGGGGGCAGGGGGTTCAGCCCCAGCATTTT.

This CDR3 reads CASSLTAGGLNTEAFF. CDR3 bases: TGTGCCAGCAGTTTAACGGCAGGGGGGCTGAACACTGAAGCTTTCTTT. The genes are TRBV27 and TRBJ1-1; 7 positions match TRBD1. This CDR3 has 16 amino acids. Germline lookup yields CDR1 MNHEY and CDR2 SMNVEV (reference sequence). V shed 2 bases and J 0 bases; nucleotides not matched to a gene: 6.

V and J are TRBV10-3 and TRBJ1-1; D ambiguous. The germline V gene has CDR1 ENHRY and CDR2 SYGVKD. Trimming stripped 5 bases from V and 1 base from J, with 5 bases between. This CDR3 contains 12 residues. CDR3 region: CAISPGNTEAFF. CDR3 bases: TGTGCCATCAGTCCCGGGAACACTGAAGCTTTCTTT.

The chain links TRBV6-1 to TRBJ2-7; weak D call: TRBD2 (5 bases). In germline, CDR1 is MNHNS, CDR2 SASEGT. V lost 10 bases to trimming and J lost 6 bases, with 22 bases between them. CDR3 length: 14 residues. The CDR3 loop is CATWEFLSMSEQYF. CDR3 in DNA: TGTGCCACCTGGGAGTTCCTGTCTATGAGCGAGCAGTACTTC.

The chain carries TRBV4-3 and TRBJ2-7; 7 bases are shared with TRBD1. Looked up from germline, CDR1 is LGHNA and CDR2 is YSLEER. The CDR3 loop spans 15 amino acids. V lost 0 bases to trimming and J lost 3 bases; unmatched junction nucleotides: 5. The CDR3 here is CASSQDPGQYYEQYF. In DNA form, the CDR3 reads TGCGCCAGCAGCCAAGATCCGGGACAGTACTACGAGCAGTACTTC.

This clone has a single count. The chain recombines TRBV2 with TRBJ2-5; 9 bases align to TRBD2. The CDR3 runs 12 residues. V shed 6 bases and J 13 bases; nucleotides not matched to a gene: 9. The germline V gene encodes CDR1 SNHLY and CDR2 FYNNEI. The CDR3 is CASREQAGGGYF. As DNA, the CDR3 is TGTGCCAGCAGAGAGCAAGCGGGGGGAGGGTACTTC. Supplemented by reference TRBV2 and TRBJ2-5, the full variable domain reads EPEVTQTPSHQVTQMGQEVILRCVPISNHLYFYWYRQILGQKVEFLVSFYNNEISEKSEIFDDQFSVERPDGSNFTLKIRSTKLEDSAMYFCASREQAGGGYFGPGTRLLVL.

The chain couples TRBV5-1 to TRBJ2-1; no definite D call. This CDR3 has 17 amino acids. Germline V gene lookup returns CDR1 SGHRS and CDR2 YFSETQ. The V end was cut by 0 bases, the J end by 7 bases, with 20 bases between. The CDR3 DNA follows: TGCGCCAGCAGCTTGGCCGAAAACCCCATCCCTAGAAATGAGCAGTTCTTC. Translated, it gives CASSLAENPIPRNEQFF.

The CDR3 reads CASSLAPDSNYGYTF. CDR3 nucleotides: TGTGCCAGCAGCTTAGCCCCCGACAGTAACTATGGCTACACCTTC. The chain joins TRBV7-6 to TRBJ1-2, with a tentative D call TRBD1 (5 bases). Trimming pared 0 bases from V and 1 base from J, leaving 9 bases between. Looked up from germline, CDR1 is SGHVS and CDR2 is FNYEAQ. The CDR3 is made up of 15 amino acids.

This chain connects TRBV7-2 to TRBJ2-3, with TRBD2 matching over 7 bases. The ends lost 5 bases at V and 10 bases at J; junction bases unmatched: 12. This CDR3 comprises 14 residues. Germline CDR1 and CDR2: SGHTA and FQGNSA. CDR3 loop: CASSARGTIGAQYF. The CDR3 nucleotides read TGTGCCAGCAGCGCCCGTGGGACTATAGGTGCGCAGTATTTT.

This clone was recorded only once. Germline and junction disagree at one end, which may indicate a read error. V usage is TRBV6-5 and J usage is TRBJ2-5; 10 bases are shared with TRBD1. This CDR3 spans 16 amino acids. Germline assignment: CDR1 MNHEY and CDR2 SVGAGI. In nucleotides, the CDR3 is TGTGCCAGCAGGTACTCCGCCCGGGACAGGGGAGAGACCCAGTACTTC. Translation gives CASRYSARDRGETQYF.

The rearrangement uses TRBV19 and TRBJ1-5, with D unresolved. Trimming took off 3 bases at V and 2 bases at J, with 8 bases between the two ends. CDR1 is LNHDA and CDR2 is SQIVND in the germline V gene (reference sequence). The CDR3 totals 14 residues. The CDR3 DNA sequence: TGTGCCAGTAGTATCCGACGGGGCAATCAGCCCCAGCATTTT. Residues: CASSIRRGNQPQHF.

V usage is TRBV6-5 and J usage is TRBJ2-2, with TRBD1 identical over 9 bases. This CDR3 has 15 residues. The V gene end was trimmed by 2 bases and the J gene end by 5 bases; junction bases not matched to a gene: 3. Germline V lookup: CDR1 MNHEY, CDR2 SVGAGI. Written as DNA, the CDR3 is TGTGCCAGCAGTTACGTGACAGGGGGGACCGGGGAGCTGTTTTTT. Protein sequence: CASSYVTGGTGELFF.

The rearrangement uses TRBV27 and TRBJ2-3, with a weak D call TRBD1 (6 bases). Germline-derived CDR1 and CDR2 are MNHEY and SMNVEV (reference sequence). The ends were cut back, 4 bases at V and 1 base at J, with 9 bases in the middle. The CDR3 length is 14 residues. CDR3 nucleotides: TGTGCCAGCAGTTGGGGGCCAGGCACAGATACGCAGTATTTT. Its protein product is CASSWGPGTDTQYF.

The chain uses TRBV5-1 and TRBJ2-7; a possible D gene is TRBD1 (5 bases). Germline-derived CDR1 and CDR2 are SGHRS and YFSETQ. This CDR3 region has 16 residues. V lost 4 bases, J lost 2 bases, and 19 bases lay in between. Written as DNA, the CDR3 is TGCGCCAGCAGCCCGTCACCGTCAGGGTCTACCTACGAGCAGTACTTC. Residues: CASSPSPSGSTYEQYF.

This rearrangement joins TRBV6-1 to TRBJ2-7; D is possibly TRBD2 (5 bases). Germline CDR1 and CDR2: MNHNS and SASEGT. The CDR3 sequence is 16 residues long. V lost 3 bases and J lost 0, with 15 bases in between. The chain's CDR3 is CASSDDGRVSSYEQYF. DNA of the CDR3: TGTGCCAGCAGTGATGACGGGCGGGTAAGCTCCTACGAGCAGTACTTC.

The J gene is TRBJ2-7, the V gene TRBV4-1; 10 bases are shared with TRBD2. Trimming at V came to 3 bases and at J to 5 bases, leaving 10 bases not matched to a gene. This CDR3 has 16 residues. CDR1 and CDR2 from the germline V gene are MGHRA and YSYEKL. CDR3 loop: CASSQLPGLAFNEQYF. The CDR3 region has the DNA TGCGCCAGCAGCCAGCTACCGGGACTAGCGTTCAACGAGCAGTACTTC.

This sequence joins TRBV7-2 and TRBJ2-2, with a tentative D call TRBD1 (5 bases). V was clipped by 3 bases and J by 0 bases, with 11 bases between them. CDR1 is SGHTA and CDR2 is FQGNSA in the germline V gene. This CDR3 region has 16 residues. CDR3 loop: CASSLLFRANTGELFF. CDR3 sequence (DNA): TGTGCCAGCAGCTTGTTGTTCAGGGCGAACACCGGGGAGCTGTTTTTT.

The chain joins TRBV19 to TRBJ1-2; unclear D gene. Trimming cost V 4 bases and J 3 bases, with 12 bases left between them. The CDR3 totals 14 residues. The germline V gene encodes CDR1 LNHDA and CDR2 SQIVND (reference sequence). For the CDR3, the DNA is TGTGCCAGTAGTAGCCTGCCAGATTACTATGGCTACACCTTC. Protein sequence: CASSSLPDYYGYTF.

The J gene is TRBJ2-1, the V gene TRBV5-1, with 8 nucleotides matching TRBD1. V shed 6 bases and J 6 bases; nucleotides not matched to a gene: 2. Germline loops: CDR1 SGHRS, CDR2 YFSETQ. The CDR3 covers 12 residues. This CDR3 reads CASKDRVNEQFF. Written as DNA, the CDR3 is TGCGCCAGCAAGGACAGGGTCAATGAGCAGTTCTTC.